The 26 T cell receptor beta chains presented below share a single source sample, sequenced in a study of blood T cell repertoires in COVID-19. The method was immunoSEQ multiplex PCR; TCRdb's version includes in-frame clones alone and lacks a portion of them. The table includes approximately 250,000 clones, 85% to 90% detected once. The sample comprised PBMCs or T cells enriched from blood (not recorded which). Receptor source: a woman in her twenties or thirties with acute COVID-19.

This chain links TRBV7-2 with TRBJ2-3; 8 bases match TRBD2. The CDR3 runs 19 residues. V was pared by 5 bases and J by 1 base, with 17 bases of the junction left unmatched. Germline loops: CDR1 SGHTA, CDR2 FQGNSA. DNA of the CDR3: TGTGCCAGCAGCCCCACGACCCTTACTAGCGGTGAACGCACAGATACGCAGTATTTT. Translation: CASSPTTLTSGERTDTQYF.

The chain links TRBV24-1 to TRBJ2-7; D ambiguous. The V gene's germline CDR1 is KGHDR and CDR2 SFDVKD. The V gene lost 0 bases and the J gene lost 6 bases, with 8 bases spanning the gap. The CDR3 sequence is 13 residues long. As DNA, the CDR3 is TGTGCCACCAGTGATTTGTTATCCGGCGAGCAGTACTTC. Translated, it gives CATSDLLSGEQYF.

This chain uses TRBV14 with TRBJ2-2; 10 positions agree with TRBD2. Germline loops: CDR1 SGHDN, CDR2 FVKESK. The CDR3 contains 15 residues. Trimming removed 4 bases from V and 1 base from J; junction bases left unmatched: 0. Here the CDR3 DNA reads TGTGCCAGCAGCCGGACTAGCGGGAACACCGGGGAGCTGTTTTTT. Its translation is CASSRTSGNTGELFF.

The chain employs TRBV18 and TRBJ1-1, with 12 bases aligning to TRBD1. This CDR3 spans 14 amino acids. The V segment lost 4 bases and the J segment 8 bases; nucleotides outside the gene matches: 5. CDR1 is KGHSH and CDR2 is LQKENI in the germline V gene. The CDR3 is CASSQGTGGDEAFF. CDR3 coding DNA: TGTGCCAGCTCACAAGGGACAGGGGGCGACGAAGCTTTCTTT.

The chain carries TRBV11-3 and TRBJ2-2; possible D gene TRBD1, 5 bases. From germline, CDR1 is SGHNT and CDR2 YENEEA. CDR3 size: 17 residues. V shed 4 bases and J shed 5 bases, with 20 bases lying between them. The CDR3 coding sequence is TGTGCCAGCAGCTCAAGCTGGCTTGGGTCAGGGACCGGGGAGCTGTTTTTT. Its protein is CASSSSWLGSGTGELFF.

The genes are TRBV4-2 and TRBJ2-1, with 8 bases that match TRBD1. The CDR3 loop spans 14 amino acids. The germline CDR1 and CDR2 sequences are LGHNA and YNFKEQ. V was pared by 3 bases and J by 8 bases, with 6 bases of the junction left unmatched. The CDR3 region has the DNA TGTGCCAGCAGCCAGGGGACAGGAGGGGATGAGCAGTTCTTC. Amino acids: CASSQGTGGDEQFF.

This sequence joins TRBV28 and TRBJ2-2, with 8 bases lining up with TRBD2. Germline loops: CDR1 MDHEN, CDR2 SYDVKM. The J segment lost 5 bases and the V segment lost 6 bases, leaving 11 bases of the junction unmatched. The CDR3 is 16 amino acids. The CDR3 protein is CASRLGGRTWTGELFF. DNA of the CDR3: TGTGCCAGCAGACTAGGCGGGAGGACTTGGACCGGGGAGCTGTTTTTT.

This clone was found a few times. The chain uses TRBV7-2 and TRBJ2-3, with D perhaps matching TRBD2 (6 bases). This CDR3 has 15 residues. CDR1 is SGHTA and CDR2 is FQGNSA in the germline V gene. Trimming removed 1 base at V and 4 bases at J, with 12 bases between. DNA of the CDR3: TGTGCCAGCAGCTTAGTAGCGGTACCCCCAGATACGCAGTATTTT. Protein product: CASSLVAVPPDTQYF.

The chain uses TRBV28 and TRBJ1-3; the D gene is possibly TRBD1 (6 bases). CDR1 is MDHEN, CDR2 SYDVKM, per germline. Trimming took 4 bases from V and 2 from J, leaving 12 bases between them. The CDR3 is made up of 15 amino acids. The CDR3 spells CASSSIQGAGNTIYF. CDR3 sequence (DNA): TGTGCCAGCAGTTCAATACAGGGTGCTGGAAACACCATATATTTT.

This clone was seen only a few times. The genes are TRBV13 and TRBJ2-1; TRBD2 matches at 9 bases. The junction had 3 bases not matched to a gene; V was cut back by 6 bases and J by 3 bases. CDR1 is PRHDT, CDR2 FYEKMQ, per germline (reference sequence). This CDR3 has 14 amino acids. The CDR3 sequence is CASRSSGDYNEQFF. DNA for the CDR3: TGTGCCAGCAGGTCTAGCGGGGACTACAATGAGCAGTTCTTC. The whole variable domain, filled in from reference TRBV13 and TRBJ2-1, reads AAGVIQSPRHLIKEKRETATLKCYPIPRHDTVYWYQQGPGQDPQFLISFYEKMQSDKGSIPDRFSAQQFSDYHSELNMSSLELGDSALYFCASRSSGDYNEQFFGPGTRLTVL.

This clone appeared once. V usage is TRBV5-1 and J usage is TRBJ2-7, with 7 bases lining up with TRBD2. CDR3 length: 14 residues. J gave up 4 bases and V 1 base, and 5 bases lay outside the gene matches. The germline gives CDR1 SGHRS, CDR2 YFSETQ. The CDR3 loop reads CASSLPGLVYEQYF. The CDR3 DNA follows: TGCGCCAGCAGCTTGCCTGGACTAGTATACGAGCAGTACTTC.

The chain is built from TRBV24-1 and TRBJ1-5; no clear D gene. CDR1 is KGHDR, CDR2 SFDVKD, per germline. V was cut by 2 bases and J by 3 bases, with 10 bases left in between. This CDR3 is 15 amino acids long. The CDR3 spells CATSDSRVHNQPQHF. In DNA, the CDR3 is TGTGCCACCAGTGATTCCCGGGTCCACAATCAGCCCCAGCATTTT.

This chain joins TRBV28 and TRBJ2-2, with 7 bases lining up with TRBD2. Trimming took 2 bases from V and 5 from J; bases not matched to a gene: 5. This CDR3 is built from 15 residues. Looked up from germline, CDR1 is MDHEN and CDR2 is SYDVKM. The CDR3 DNA reads as TGTGCCAGCAGTTTAGGCGGGAGTGGGACCGGGGAGCTGTTTTTT. Translated, it gives CASSLGGSGTGELFF.

Only one count was recorded for this clone. The chain is built from TRBV6-2 or TRBV6-3 and TRBJ1-1; 9 bases agree with TRBD1. CDR3 length: 17 residues. The trim removed 2 bases at V and 2 bases at J, leaving 9 bases unmatched. The V gene's germline CDR1 is MNHEY and CDR2 SVGEGT. In nucleotides, the CDR3 is TGTGCCAGCAGTTACGGAGGACACAGGGGGCCTAACACTGAAGCTTTCTTT. Its protein product is CASSYGGHRGPNTEAFF.

The rearrangement uses TRBV19 and TRBJ1-2; possible D gene TRBD1, 6 bases. CDR3 size: 14 residues. Germline-derived CDR1 and CDR2 are LNHDA and SQIVND (reference sequence). Trimming left V 6 bases short and J 7 bases short, with 18 bases between. CDR3 protein: CASRKLDSMSGYTF. The CDR3 nucleotides read TGTGCCAGTAGGAAGTTGGACAGTATGAGTGGCTACACCTTC.

The chain uses TRBV6-1 and TRBJ1-1, with unresolved D. Per germline, CDR1 MNHNS and CDR2 SASEGT. The germline V and J ends were trimmed by 3 bases and 2 bases, with 7 bases remaining between them. CDR3 size: 13 residues. This CDR3 reads CASSDRFNTEAFF. The CDR3, as DNA: TGTGCCAGCAGTGACAGGTTTAACACTGAAGCTTTCTTT.

The chain uses TRBV28 and TRBJ1-6; 10 bases align to TRBD1. V lost 6 bases to trimming and J lost 9 bases; unmatched junction nucleotides: 11. The CDR3 has 16 residues. Looked up from germline, CDR1 is MDHEN and CDR2 is SYDVKM. The CDR3 here is CASRLFGGQGISPLHF. CDR3 sequence (DNA): TGTGCCAGCAGACTCTTCGGGGGACAGGGGATTTCACCCCTCCACTTT.

The chain uses TRBV10-2 and TRBJ1-2; the D gene is possibly TRBD1 (5 bases). V lost 10 bases and J lost 4, with 13 bases in between. This CDR3 region has 12 residues. Germline assignment: CDR1 WSHSY and CDR2 SAAADI. CDR3 nucleotide sequence: TGCGCCACCCTCGGGGGTACCTATGGCTACACCTTC. As protein: CATLGGTYGYTF.

The rearrangement links TRBV7-5 to TRBJ2-7; the table's D call TRBD2 went unverified against the DNA. TRBV7-5 is an annotated pseudogene. The CDR3 contains 17 residues. The CDR3, as DNA: TGTGTCAGAAGCTCCCGGACTAGCGGGACCTTTCCCTACGAGCAGTACTTC. Its protein product is CVRSSRTSGTFPYEQYF.

The rearrangement uses TRBV29-1 and TRBJ2-1, with 7 bases lining up with TRBD2. The CDR3 consists of 13 residues. CDR1 is SQVTM and CDR2 is ANQGSEA in the germline V gene. J gave up 6 bases and V 3 bases, and 5 bases lay outside the gene matches. The CDR3 region is CSVDREAANEQFF. The CDR3 DNA is TGCAGCGTTGACCGGGAGGCCGCCAATGAGCAGTTCTTC.

This chain uses TRBV18 with TRBJ1-1; D is unclear. From germline, CDR1 is KGHSH and CDR2 LQKENI. The CDR3 is 15 residues long. V was pared by 2 bases and J by 2 bases, with 12 bases between. The CDR3 here is CASSPSRVTNTEAFF. The CDR3 DNA follows: TGTGCCAGCTCACCAAGTCGGGTTACTAACACTGAAGCTTTCTTT.

This chain joins TRBV9 and TRBJ2-1; no clear D gene. The CDR3 covers 17 residues. Trimming stripped 3 bases from V and 3 bases from J, with 19 bases between. Germline-derived CDR1 and CDR2 are SGDLS and YYNGEE. This CDR3 reads CASSEDSAPVVYNEQFF. In DNA, the CDR3 is TGTGCCAGCAGCGAAGATAGTGCGCCCGTAGTCTACAATGAGCAGTTCTTC.

The V call is TRBV4-1, the J call TRBJ2-7, with TRBD2 matching over 8 bases. CDR1 is MGHRA and CDR2 is YSYEKL in the germline V gene. The CDR3 runs 15 residues. With V trimmed by 1 base and J by 3 bases, 5 bases remained unmatched. Here the CDR3 DNA reads TGCGCCAGCAGCCAAGCGGGAGGGGGTGGCTACGAGCAGTACTTC. Translated, it gives CASSQAGGGGYEQYF.

This sequence joins TRBV9 and TRBJ1-2; no definite D call. Germline CDR1 reads SGDLS; CDR2 reads YYNGEE. The ends were cut back, 2 bases at V and 0 bases at J, with 5 bases in the middle. CDR3 length: 13 residues. CDR3 coding DNA: TGTGCCAGCAGCGTCGAGCCTAACTATGGCTACACCTTC. It specifies CASSVEPNYGYTF. Variable domain in full (rest from reference TRBV9 and TRBJ1-2): DSGVTQTPKHLITATGQRVTLRCSPRSGDLSVYWYQQSLDQGLQFLIQYYNGEERAKGNILERFSAQQFPDLHSELNLSSLELGDSALYFCASSVEPNYGYTFGSGTRLTVV.

The CDR3 DNA is TGTGCCAGCAGTTTATTCCCCGGACACCAGAACACTGAAGCTTTCTTT. It translates to CASSLFPGHQNTEAFF. The V call is TRBV6-5, the J call TRBJ1-1, with TRBD1 as a possible D gene (5 bases). The CDR3 loop spans 16 amino acids. CDR1 MNHEY and CDR2 SVGAGI come from the germline V gene. V lost 4 bases to trimming and J lost 1 base, with 16 bases between them.

V is TRBV6-2 or TRBV6-3 and J is TRBJ1-4; no reliable D call. The CDR3 sequence is 15 residues long. The ends were cut back, 2 bases at V and 0 bases at J, with 7 bases in the middle. Germline lookup yields CDR1 MNHEY and CDR2 SVGEGT. The CDR3 sequence is CASSYHRTTNEKLFF. CDR3 bases: TGTGCCAGCAGTTACCACAGAACAACTAATGAAAAACTGTTTTTT.